The present entry profiles one T cell receptor (beta chain) with its context. The antigen is not known. This sample was taken from a study of cytomegalovirus exposure and HLA in healthy donors. Overall study findings and caveats: In a later analysis, HLA-C alleles had the fewest associated TCRs, DRB1 alleles the most. Associated with HLA alleles at 0.05 false discovery rate in a later analysis were 16,951 TCR beta sequences. In an earlier analysis, most TCR beta V segments were productive about 87% or about 30% of the time.

Researchers ran the PCR with 60 Vbeta and 13 Jbeta primers. The assay was immunoSEQ multiplex PCR, and TCRdb's table has in-frame clones only and misses some. In the table there are about 160,000 clones, roughly 84% of which are singletons. The junction had 4 bases not matched to a gene; V was cut back by 7 bases and J by 0 bases. This CDR3 comprises 14 residues. Germline CDR1 is MNHEY and CDR2 is SVGAGI. The chain uses TRBV6-5 and TRBJ2-3; 7 nucleotides align to TRBD1. This TCR derives from a man in his late teens or twenties in good health and CMV-seropositive. Sample: PBMCs. CDR3 sequence: CASKRTGSTDTQYF. Here the CDR3 DNA reads TGTGCCAGCAAAAGGACAGGTAGCACAGATACGCAGTATTTT.